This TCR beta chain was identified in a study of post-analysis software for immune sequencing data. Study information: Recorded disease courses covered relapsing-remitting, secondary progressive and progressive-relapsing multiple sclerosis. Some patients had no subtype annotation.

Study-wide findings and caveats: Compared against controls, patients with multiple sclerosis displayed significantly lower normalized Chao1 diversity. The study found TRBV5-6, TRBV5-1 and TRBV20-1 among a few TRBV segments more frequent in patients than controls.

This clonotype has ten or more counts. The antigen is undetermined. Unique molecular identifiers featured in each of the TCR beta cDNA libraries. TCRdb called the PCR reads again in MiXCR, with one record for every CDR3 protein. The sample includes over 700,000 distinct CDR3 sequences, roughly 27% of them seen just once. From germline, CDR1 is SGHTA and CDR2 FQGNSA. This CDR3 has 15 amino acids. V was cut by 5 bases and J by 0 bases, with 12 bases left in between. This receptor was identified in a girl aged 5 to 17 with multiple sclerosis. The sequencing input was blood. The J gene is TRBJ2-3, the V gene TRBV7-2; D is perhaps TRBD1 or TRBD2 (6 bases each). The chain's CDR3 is CASSPRGASTDTQYF. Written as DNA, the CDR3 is TGTGCCAGCAGCCCGAGGGGGGCTAGCACAGATACGCAGTATTTT.